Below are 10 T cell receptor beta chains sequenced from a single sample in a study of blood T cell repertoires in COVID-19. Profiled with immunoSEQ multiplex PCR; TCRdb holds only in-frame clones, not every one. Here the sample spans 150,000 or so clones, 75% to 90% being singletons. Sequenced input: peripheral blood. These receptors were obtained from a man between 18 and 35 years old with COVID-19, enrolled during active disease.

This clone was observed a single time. CDR3 in DNA: TGCGCCAGCAGCGGTGGACTACAGTACAATGAGCAGTTCTTC. Translated: CASSGGLQYNEQFF. The V and J genes are TRBV5-1 and TRBJ2-1, with D maybe TRBD2 (6 bases). The germline CDR1 and CDR2 sequences are SGHRS and YFSETQ. The CDR3 covers 14 residues. V gave up 4 bases and J gave up 4 bases, with 12 bases separating them.

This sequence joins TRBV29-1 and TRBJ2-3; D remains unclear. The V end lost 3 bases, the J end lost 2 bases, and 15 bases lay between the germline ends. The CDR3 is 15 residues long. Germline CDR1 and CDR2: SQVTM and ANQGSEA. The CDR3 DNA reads TGCAGCGTTGATAGTGTCTTTTCCCCCACAGATACGCAGTATTTT. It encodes CSVDSVFSPTDTQYF.

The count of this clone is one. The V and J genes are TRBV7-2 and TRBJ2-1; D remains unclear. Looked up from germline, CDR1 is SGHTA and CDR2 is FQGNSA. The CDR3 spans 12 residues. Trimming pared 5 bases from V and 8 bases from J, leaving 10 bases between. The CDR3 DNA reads TGTGCCAGCAGCCCCTCGGTTCATGAGCAGTTCTTC. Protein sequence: CASSPSVHEQFF. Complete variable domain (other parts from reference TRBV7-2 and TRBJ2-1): GAGVSQSPSNKVTEKGKDVELRCDPISGHTALYWYRQSLGQGLEFLIYFQGNSAPDKSGLPSDRFSAERTGGSVSTLTIQRTQQEDSAVYLCASSPSVHEQFFGPGTRLTVL.

The CDR3 DNA reads TGTGCCTGGAGTCAAAGCCCTTCGAACACCGGGGAGCTGTTTTTT. Translating it yields CAWSQSPSNTGELFF. The chain combines TRBV30 with TRBJ2-2; no definite D call. V gave up 2 bases and J gave up 0 bases, with 10 bases separating them. This CDR3 contains 15 residues. Germline V CDR1 and CDR2: GTSNPN, SVGIG (reference sequence).

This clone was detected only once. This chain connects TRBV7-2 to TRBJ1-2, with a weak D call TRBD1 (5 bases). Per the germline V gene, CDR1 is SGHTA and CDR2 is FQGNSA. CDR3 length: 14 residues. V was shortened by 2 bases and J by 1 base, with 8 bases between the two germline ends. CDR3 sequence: CASSLRTLNYGYTF. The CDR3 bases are TGTGCCAGCAGCTTAAGGACACTTAACTATGGCTACACCTTC.

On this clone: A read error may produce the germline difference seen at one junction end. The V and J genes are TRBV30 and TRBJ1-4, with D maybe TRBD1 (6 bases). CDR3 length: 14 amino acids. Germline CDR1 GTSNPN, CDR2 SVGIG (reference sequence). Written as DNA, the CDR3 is TGTGCCTGGAGTGTACGAGGGGGTGGTGAAAAACTGCTTTTT. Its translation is CAWSVRGGGEKLLF.

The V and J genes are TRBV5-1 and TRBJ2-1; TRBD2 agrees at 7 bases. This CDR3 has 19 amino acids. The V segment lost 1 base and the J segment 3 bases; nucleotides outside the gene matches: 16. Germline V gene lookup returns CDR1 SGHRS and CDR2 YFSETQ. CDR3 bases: TGCGCCAGCAGCTTGAGGTCTAGCGGTACCCAATTCCTCTACAATGAGCAGTTCTTC. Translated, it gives CASSLRSSGTQFLYNEQFF.

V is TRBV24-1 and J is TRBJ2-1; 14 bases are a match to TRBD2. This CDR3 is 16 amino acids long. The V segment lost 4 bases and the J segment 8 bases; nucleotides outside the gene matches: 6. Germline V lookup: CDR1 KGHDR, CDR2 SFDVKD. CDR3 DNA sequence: TGTGCCACCAGTGACCAGACTAGCGGGAGGGTGGATGAGCAGTTCTTC. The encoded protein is CATSDQTSGRVDEQFF.

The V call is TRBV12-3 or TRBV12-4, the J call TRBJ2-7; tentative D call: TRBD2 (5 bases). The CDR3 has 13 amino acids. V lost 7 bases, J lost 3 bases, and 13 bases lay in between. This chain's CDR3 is CASTPDGGYEQYF. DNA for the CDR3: TGTGCCAGCACCCCTGACGGAGGCTACGAGCAGTACTTC.

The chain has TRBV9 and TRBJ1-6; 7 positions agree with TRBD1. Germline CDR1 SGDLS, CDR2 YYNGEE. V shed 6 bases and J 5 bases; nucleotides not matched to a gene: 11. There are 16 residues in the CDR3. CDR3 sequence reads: CASTSSPGTDNSPLHF. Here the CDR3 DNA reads TGTGCCAGCACCTCAAGTCCCGGGACAGATAATTCACCCCTCCACTTT.